Following are 22 T cell receptor beta chains from one sample sequenced in a study of blood T cell repertoires in COVID-19. The method was immunoSEQ multiplex PCR; TCRdb's version includes in-frame clones alone and lacks a portion of them. The table includes some 62,000 clones, roughly 85% detected once. Sequenced: peripheral blood. These receptor sequences come from a woman of 80 years or more with acute or convalescent COVID-19.

The chain recombines TRBV3-1 (or the pseudogene TRBV3-2) with TRBJ1-6; D call uncertain. Germline V gives CDR1 LGHDT, CDR2 YNNKEL (reference sequence). The V end was cut by 4 bases, the J end by 10 bases, with 8 bases between. The CDR3 is 12 amino acids. This CDR3 is CASSLEGSPLHF. DNA for the CDR3: TGTGCCAGCAGCCTGGAGGGCTCACCCCTCCACTTT.

The CDR3 sequence is CASSPQGVNTEAFF. Written as DNA, the CDR3 is TGTGCCAGCTCACCACAGGGGGTGAACACTGAAGCTTTCTTT. The chain carries TRBV18 and TRBJ1-1, with D possibly matching TRBD1 (6 bases). Deletions cut 1 base from V and 0 bases from J, with 6 bases between. CDR1 is KGHSH and CDR2 is LQKENI in the germline V gene. There are 14 residues in the CDR3.

This chain connects TRBV5-8 to TRBJ1-4; 7 positions match TRBD1. The junction had 16 bases not matched to a gene; V was cut back by 3 bases and J by 8 bases. This CDR3 comprises 17 residues. From germline, CDR1 is SGHTS and CDR2 YDEGEE. The DNA for the CDR3 is TGTGCCAGCAGCTCGGGCGGGACAGCCTCTATGGGGGAAAAACTGTTTTTT. Translation: CASSSGGTASMGEKLFF.

This clone is a singleton in its sample. This sequence joins TRBV7-2 and TRBJ1-2, with 9 bases that match TRBD1. J was trimmed by 7 bases and V by 1 base; bases with no gene match: 10. The length of the CDR3 is 16 residues. The V gene's germline CDR1 is SGHTA and CDR2 FQGNSA. The CDR3, as DNA: TGTGCCAGCAGCTTAGTCTCCGACAGGGGGAGAGGTGGCTACACCTTC. Its translation: CASSLVSDRGRGGYTF.

The chain employs TRBV7-9 and TRBJ1-4, with D perhaps matching TRBD1 (6 bases). Germline V lookup: CDR1 SEHNR, CDR2 FQNEAQ (reference sequence). V was shortened by 3 bases and J by 10 bases, with 15 bases between the two germline ends. The CDR3 consists of 14 residues. CDR3 in amino acids: CASSLGAVEPKLFF. CDR3 coding DNA: TGTGCCAGCAGCTTGGGGGCGGTGGAGCCAAAACTGTTTTTT.

The genes are TRBV28 and TRBJ2-1; no clear D gene. The germline V gene has CDR1 MDHEN and CDR2 SYDVKM. This CDR3 is 14 amino acids long. Trimming removed 2 bases from V and 6 bases from J, with 11 bases in between. The CDR3: CASSLSYGFNEQFF. CDR3 sequence (DNA): TGTGCCAGCAGTTTAAGCTACGGGTTCAATGAGCAGTTCTTC. Combining the CDR3 with reference TRBV28 and TRBJ2-1 gives the whole variable domain DVKVTQSSRYLVKRTGEKVFLECVQDMDHENMFWYRQDPGLGLRLIYFSYDVKMKEKGDIPEGYSVSREKKERFSLILESASTNQTSMYLCASSLSYGFNEQFFGPGTRLTVL.

The rearrangement uses TRBV4-3 and TRBJ2-2; D not resolved. Trimming removed 1 base from V and 5 bases from J, with 5 bases in between. This CDR3 has 13 amino acids. Germline-derived CDR1 and CDR2 are LGHNA and YSLEER. CDR3 DNA: TGCGCCAGCAGCCAAGGGAGTACCGGGGAGCTGTTTTTT. This translates into CASSQGSTGELFF.

The genes are TRBV19 and TRBJ2-2, with a possible D match to TRBD1 (6 bases). This CDR3 is built from 15 residues. Trimming cost V 4 bases and J 6 bases, with 15 bases left between them. CDR1 and CDR2 (germline): LNHDA, SQIVND (reference sequence). CDR3 in DNA: TGTGCCAGTAGTACAGAACCACAGGGTTCCGGGGAGCTGTTTTTT. Translation: CASSTEPQGSGELFF.

The J gene is TRBJ2-5, the V gene TRBV27; D remains unclear. Germline CDR1 and CDR2: MNHEY and SMNVEV (reference sequence). The CDR3 is made up of 13 amino acids. Trimming pared 7 bases from V and 0 bases from J, leaving 9 bases between. This CDR3 reads CASKQHNQETQYF. The CDR3, as DNA: TGTGCCAGCAAACAGCACAACCAAGAGACCCAGTACTTC.

For the CDR3, the DNA is TGTGCCAGCAGCGTAGACGACAGGGCGGAGACCCAGTACTTC. Its protein product is CASSVDDRAETQYF. The V gene is TRBV7-3, the J gene TRBJ2-5; 7 bases map to TRBD1. The CDR3 runs to 14 residues. Looked up from germline, CDR1 is SGHTA and CDR2 is FQGTGA. The V and J ends lost 5 bases and 5 bases, in that order; junction bases with no gene match: 8.

The chain employs TRBV6-5 and TRBJ2-7, with TRBD2 as a possible D gene (6 bases). There are 11 residues in the CDR3. Between the trimmed V and J ends, which lost 11 bases and 6 bases, there was a span of 14 bases. CDR1 and CDR2 (germline): MNHEY, SVGAGI. CDR3 in amino acids: CAAWDFTEQYF. Written as DNA, the CDR3 is TGTGCCGCGTGGGACTTTACCGAGCAGTACTTC.

This sequence joins TRBV7-2 and TRBJ1-6; 7 bases align to TRBD1. This CDR3 region has 15 residues. V trimming: 5 bases; J trimming: 5 bases; junction bases outside the gene matches: 6. CDR1 is SGHTA, CDR2 FQGNSA, per germline. The CDR3 here is CASSGTGVDNSPLHF. DNA of the CDR3: TGTGCCAGCAGCGGTACAGGGGTGGATAATTCACCCCTCCACTTT.

The chain is built from TRBV6-7 and TRBJ2-7, with 7 bases fitting TRBD2. TRBV6-7 is noted as an ORF with a role that remains uncertain. The CDR3 spans 16 residues. Trimming removed 3 bases from V and 1 base from J; junction bases left unmatched: 9. The CDR3 is CASSYISPSGSYEQYF. In DNA form, the CDR3 reads TGTGCCAGCAGTTATATTTCTCCTAGCGGATCCTACGAGCAGTACTTC.

The CDR3 loop is CASSVRVNQPQHF. The CDR3 DNA follows: TGTGCCAGCAGCGTCAGGGTTAACCAGCCCCAGCATTTT. This sequence joins TRBV7-2 and TRBJ1-5, with a possible D match to TRBD1 (5 bases). The CDR3 covers 13 residues. CDR1 is SGHTA, CDR2 FQGNSA, per germline. Trimming left V 5 bases short and J 7 bases short, with 12 bases between.

The J gene is TRBJ1-3, the V gene TRBV6-5; 10 nucleotides align to TRBD1. Germline assignment: CDR1 MNHEY and CDR2 SVGAGI. Trimming cost V 3 bases and J 4 bases; bases outside gene matches: 3. This CDR3 has 15 amino acids. CDR3 residues: CASSYETGGGNTIYF. The CDR3 bases are TGTGCCAGCAGTTATGAGACAGGGGGCGGAAACACCATATATTTT.

This clone has a single count. The J gene is TRBJ1-5, the V gene TRBV19; D remains unclear. CDR3 length equals 16 residues. The germline CDR1 and CDR2 sequences are LNHDA and SQIVND (reference sequence). Deletions cut 8 bases from V and 2 bases from J, with 19 bases between. CDR3 DNA sequence: TGTGCCAGTGCCCCCGTTGTGGCTTTGGGCAATCAGCCCCAGCATTTT. Amino acid sequence: CASAPVVALGNQPQHF.

The J gene is TRBJ2-2, the V gene TRBV28; 8 nucleotides align to TRBD1. Germline assignment: CDR1 MDHEN and CDR2 SYDVKM. The V segment lost 6 bases and the J segment 7 bases; nucleotides outside the gene matches: 7. CDR3 length: 14 amino acids. In DNA form, the CDR3 reads TGTGCCAGCAGGTGGACAGGGTACGGCGGGGAGCTGTTTTTT. Translating it yields CASRWTGYGGELFF.

V is TRBV7-2 and J is TRBJ1-1; 8 nucleotides agree with TRBD1. The germline V gene encodes CDR1 SGHTA and CDR2 FQGNSA. The ends lost 5 bases at V and 5 bases at J; junction bases unmatched: 10. The CDR3 spans 15 residues. The CDR3 DNA follows: TGTGCCAGCAGCCTTAATACAGGGGGGAGTACTGAAGCTTTCTTT. Amino acid sequence: CASSLNTGGSTEAFF.

This chain joins TRBV28 and TRBJ1-2, with 9 bases aligning to TRBD1. The trim removed 5 bases at V and 6 bases at J, leaving 10 bases unmatched. This CDR3 comprises 15 residues. The germline V gene has CDR1 MDHEN and CDR2 SYDVKM. DNA of the CDR3: TGTGCCAGCAGTGCGGTCGGGACAGGGCTCCATGGCTACACCTTC. Translated: CASSAVGTGLHGYTF.

The chain links TRBV19 to TRBJ2-5; D may be TRBD1 (6 bases). In germline, CDR1 is LNHDA, CDR2 SQIVND (reference sequence). This CDR3 contains 14 residues. Trimming took 3 bases from V and 5 from J, leaving 13 bases between them. CDR3: CASSIRAGAETQYF. The CDR3 DNA follows: TGTGCCAGTAGTATCAGGGCAGGGGCGGAGACCCAGTACTTC.

This chain links TRBV3-1 (or the pseudogene TRBV3-2) with TRBJ1-3; tentatively, D is TRBD1 (6 bases). This CDR3 is built from 15 residues. The germline V gene encodes CDR1 LGHDT and CDR2 YNNKEL (reference sequence). The V gene lost 4 bases and the J gene lost 0 bases, with 10 bases spanning the gap. The CDR3 is CASSPRTVSGNTIYF. CDR3 in DNA: TGTGCCAGCAGCCCCCGGACAGTCTCTGGAAACACCATATATTTT.

The genes are TRBV19 and TRBJ1-1; the D is unclear. This CDR3 contains 14 residues. Trimming removed 6 bases at V and 0 bases at J, with 11 bases between. Germline lookup yields CDR1 LNHDA and CDR2 SQIVND (reference sequence). CDR3: CASRGRQLNTEAFF. CDR3 DNA: TGTGCCAGTAGGGGGAGGCAGTTGAACACTGAAGCTTTCTTT.